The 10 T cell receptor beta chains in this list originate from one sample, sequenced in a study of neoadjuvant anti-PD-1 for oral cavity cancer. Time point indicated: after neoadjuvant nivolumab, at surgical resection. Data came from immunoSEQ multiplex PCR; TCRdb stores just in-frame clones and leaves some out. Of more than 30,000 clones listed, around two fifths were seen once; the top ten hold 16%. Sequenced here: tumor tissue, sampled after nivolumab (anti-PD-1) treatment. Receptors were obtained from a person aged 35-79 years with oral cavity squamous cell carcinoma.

CDR3 residues: CASSEGETGFDGAFF. In nucleotides, the CDR3 is TGTGCCAGCAGTGAAGGAGAGACAGGGTTCGACGGAGCTTTCTTT. V gene TRBV6-1 combines with J gene TRBJ1-1; 7 bases agree with TRBD1. CDR1 is MNHNS and CDR2 is SASEGT in the germline V gene. J gave up 10 bases and V 1 base, and 12 bases lay outside the gene matches. CDR3 length: 15 residues.

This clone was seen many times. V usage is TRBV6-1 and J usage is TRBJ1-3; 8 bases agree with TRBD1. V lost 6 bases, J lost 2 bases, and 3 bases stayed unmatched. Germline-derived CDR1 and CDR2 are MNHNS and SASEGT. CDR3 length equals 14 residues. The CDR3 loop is CASRRTGPGNTIYF. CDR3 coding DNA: TGTGCCAGCAGGAGGACAGGGCCTGGAAACACCATATATTTT.

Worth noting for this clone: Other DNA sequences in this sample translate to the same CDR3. CDR3 residues: CASSLSSEQYF. CDR3 in DNA: TGTGCCAGCTCACTGTCTTCCGAGCAGTACTTC. V gene TRBV18 combines with J gene TRBJ2-7; D gene unclear. Per germline, CDR1 KGHSH and CDR2 LQKENI. V lost 4 bases and J lost 6, with 7 bases in between. This CDR3 region has 11 residues. Full variable domain (remainder filled in from reference TRBV18 and TRBJ2-7): NAGVMQNPRHLVRRRGQEARLRCSPMKGHSHVYWYRQLPEEGLKFMVYLQKENIIDESGMPKERFSAEFPKEGPSILRIQQVVRGDSAAYFCASSLSSEQYFGPGTRLTVT.

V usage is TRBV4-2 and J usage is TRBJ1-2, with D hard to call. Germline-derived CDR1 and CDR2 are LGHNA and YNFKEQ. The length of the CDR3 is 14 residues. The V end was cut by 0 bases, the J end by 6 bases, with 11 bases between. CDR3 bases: TGTGCCAGCAGCCAAGATCTAGGACGGGATGGCTACACCTTC. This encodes CASSQDLGRDGYTF.

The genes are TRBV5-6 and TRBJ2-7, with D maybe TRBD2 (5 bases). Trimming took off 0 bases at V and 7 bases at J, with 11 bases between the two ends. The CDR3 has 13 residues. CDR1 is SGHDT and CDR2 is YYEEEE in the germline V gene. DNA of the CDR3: TGTGCCAGCAGCTTGGCCGGGGTTGGAGAGCAGTACTTC. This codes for CASSLAGVGEQYF.

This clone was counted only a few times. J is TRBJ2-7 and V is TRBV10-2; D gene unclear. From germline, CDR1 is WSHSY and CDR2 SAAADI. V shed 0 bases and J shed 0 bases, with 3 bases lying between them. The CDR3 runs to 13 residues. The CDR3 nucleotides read TGCGCCAGCAGTGAGTCGAGCTCCTACGAGCAGTACTTC. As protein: CASSESSSYEQYF.

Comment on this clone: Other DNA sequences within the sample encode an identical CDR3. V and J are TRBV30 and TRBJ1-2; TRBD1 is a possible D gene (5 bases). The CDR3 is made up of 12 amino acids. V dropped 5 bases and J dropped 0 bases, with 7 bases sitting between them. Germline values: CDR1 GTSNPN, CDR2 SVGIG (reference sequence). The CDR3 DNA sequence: TGTGCCTGGGACAGAGCTAACTATGGCTACACCTTC. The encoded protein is CAWDRANYGYTF.

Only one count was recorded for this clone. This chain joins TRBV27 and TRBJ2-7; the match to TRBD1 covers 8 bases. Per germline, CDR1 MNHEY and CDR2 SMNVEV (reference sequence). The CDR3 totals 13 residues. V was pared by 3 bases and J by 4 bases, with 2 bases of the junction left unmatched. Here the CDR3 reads CASSFTGGYEQYF. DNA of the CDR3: TGTGCCAGCAGTTTTACAGGGGGTTACGAGCAGTACTTC.

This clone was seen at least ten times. CDR3 nucleotide sequence: TGTGCCAGCAGTTACAACCCGGAGGATCAGCCCCAGCATTTT. Encoded protein: CASSYNPEDQPQHF. The rearrangement uses TRBV6-5 and TRBJ1-5, with D unresolved. The CDR3 has 14 residues. The V gene lost 2 bases and the J gene lost 5 bases, with 10 bases spanning the gap. Per germline, CDR1 MNHEY and CDR2 SVGAGI.

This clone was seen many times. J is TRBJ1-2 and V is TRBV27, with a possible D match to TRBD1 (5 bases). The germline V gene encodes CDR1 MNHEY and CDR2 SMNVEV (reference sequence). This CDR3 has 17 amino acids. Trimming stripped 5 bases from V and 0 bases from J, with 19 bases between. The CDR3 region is CASSPTGTPRANYGYTF. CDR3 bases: TGTGCCAGCAGTCCAACCGGGACGCCAAGAGCTAACTATGGCTACACCTTC.